A single sample gave rise to the 16 T cell receptor beta chains below, sequenced in a study of T cells in Graves' hyperthyroidism and ophthalmopathy. The investigators amplified TCR beta CDR3 regions from RNA transcripts. With the HTBI primer set, the TCR CDR3 went through a first round of RT-PCR. TCRdb used MiXCR to reprocess the multiplex PCR reads, holding one entry per CDR3 protein. The sample has more than 550,000 distinct CDR3 sequences; roughly 46% are singletons. The sequenced sample consisted of peripheral blood or thyroid tissue (not recorded which). Every receptor here comes from an adult man with Graves' disease, either hyperthyroidism or ophthalmopathy (not recorded which).

Note on this clonotype: Mismatch with germline at one junction end may stem from a read error. Here the CDR3 reads CAGSDGTGGYEQYF. CDR3 sequence (DNA): TGCGCCGGCAGTGACGGGACAGGGGGCTACGAGCAGTACTTC. V gene TRBV10-2 combines with J gene TRBJ2-7; 11 bases align to TRBD1. This CDR3 spans 14 amino acids. Germline V gene lookup returns CDR1 WSHSY and CDR2 SAAADI.

V and J are TRBV4-2 and TRBJ2-7; D uncertain. The germline CDR1 and CDR2 sequences are LGHNA and YNFKEQ. Trimming removed 0 bases at V and 3 bases at J, with 9 bases between. CDR3 length: 14 residues. CDR3 loop: CASSQDPSYYEQYF. The CDR3 DNA is TGTGCCAGCAGCCAAGATCCATCCTACTACGAGCAGTACTTC.

A remark on this clonotype: One junction end disagrees with the germline gene, perhaps due to a read error. The V gene is TRBV2, the J gene TRBJ1-5, with 7 bases that match TRBD1. The CDR3 extends over 16 amino acids. The germline CDR1 and CDR2 sequences are SNHLY and FYNNEI. In DNA, the CDR3 is TGTGCCAGCAGAGAAGGGACAGTGAGTAGCAATCAGCCCCAGCATTTT. Its translation: CASREGTVSSNQPQHF.

This clonotype showed up just once. The V call is TRBV19, the J call TRBJ2-5; D is ambiguous. The germline V gene has CDR1 LNHDA and CDR2 SQIVND (reference sequence). The CDR3 is 13 residues long. The V and J ends lost 3 bases and 9 bases respectively, with 14 bases between them. CDR3 sequence (DNA): TGTGCCAGTAGTATCGGGCAGTTGCAGCCCCAGTACTTC. Its translation: CASSIGQLQPQYF.

The sample holds many counts of this clonotype. The rearrangement joins TRBV10-3 to TRBJ1-5; D is possibly TRBD1 (5 bases). Trimming shortened V by 0 bases and J by 7 bases, and 16 bases separated the two germline ends. CDR1 ENHRY and CDR2 SYGVKD come from the germline V gene. CDR3 length: 16 residues. Written as DNA, the CDR3 is TGTGCCATCAGTGAGTCACGAGGGCAGGGAGGGCAGCCCCAGCATTTT. Translated: CAISESRGQGGQPQHF.

This clonotype was found many times. The chain combines TRBV2 with TRBJ1-4, with 8 nucleotides matching TRBD1. Germline lookup yields CDR1 SNHLY and CDR2 FYNNEI. This CDR3 contains 16 residues. The ends lost 6 bases at V and 5 bases at J; junction bases unmatched: 11. DNA for the CDR3: TGTGCCAGCAGCCGGGGACAGGTAAACCGGAATGAAAAACTGTTTTTT. Translated: CASSRGQVNRNEKLFF.

CDR3 coding DNA: TGCGCCAGCAGCTTGTACACCCCGGGCTACGAGCAGTACTTC. This sequence encodes CASSLYTPGYEQYF. The genes are TRBV5-1 and TRBJ2-7, with unresolved D. CDR3 length: 14 residues. CDR1 and CDR2 from the germline V gene are SGHRS and YFSETQ. V was clipped by 1 base and J by 3 bases, with 11 bases between them.

Many counts were recorded for this clonotype. The rearrangement uses TRBV29-1 and TRBJ1-3; D is perhaps TRBD1 (5 bases). V shed 6 bases and J shed 4 bases, with 10 bases lying between them. The CDR3 extends over 12 amino acids. CDR1 and CDR2 (germline): SQVTM, ANQGSEA. The CDR3 bases are TGCAGCGTACGGGGGTTAGGAAACACCATATATTTT. Its translation: CSVRGLGNTIYF.

The chain joins TRBV7-9 to TRBJ1-1; tentatively, D is TRBD1 (5 bases). Germline CDR1 reads SEHNR; CDR2 reads FQNEAQ (reference sequence). V gave up 6 bases and J gave up 4 bases, with 12 bases separating them. The CDR3 consists of 13 residues. CDR3 amino acids: CASSGGVFTEAFF. The CDR3 DNA sequence: TGTGCCAGCAGTGGGGGAGTTTTCACTGAAGCTTTCTTT.

V usage is TRBV14 and J usage is TRBJ1-4; D is uncertain. This CDR3 region has 13 residues. V lost 7 bases, J lost 12 bases, and 18 bases lay in between. Germline values: CDR1 SGHDN, CDR2 FVKESK. The chain's CDR3 is CASTLRGVVELFF. The CDR3 DNA is TGTGCCAGCACCCTTCGTGGGGTCGTGGAACTGTTTTTT.

CDR3 protein: CASSLASLNEKLFF. In nucleotides, the CDR3 is TGCGCCAGCAGCTTGGCCAGCCTTAATGAAAAACTGTTTTTT. The rearrangement links TRBV5-1 to TRBJ1-4; no clear D gene. In germline, CDR1 is SGHRS, CDR2 YFSETQ. There are 14 residues in the CDR3. The V and J ends lost 0 bases and 4 bases respectively, with 7 bases between them.

The rearrangement links TRBV20-1 to TRBJ1-1; D possibly corresponds to TRBD1 (6 bases). The CDR3 extends over 13 amino acids. V was cut by 6 bases and J by 6 bases, with 17 bases left in between. Looked up from germline, CDR1 is DFQATT and CDR2 is SNEGSKA (reference sequence). The CDR3, as DNA: TGCAGTGCCAGGGGTGGATACGGTGCTGAAGCTTTCTTT. Protein sequence: CSARGGYGAEAFF.

This clonotype appeared once. Sequence at one end of the junction differs from germline and may be a read error. This chain joins TRBV19 and TRBJ1-1; 8 nucleotides align to TRBD1. CDR1 is LNHDA and CDR2 is SQIVND in the germline V gene (reference sequence). This CDR3 comprises 16 residues. DNA of the CDR3: TGTGCCACTATCGGTACAGGGGGACGGGGGTTCACTGAAACTTTCTTT. Translated, it gives CATIGTGGRGFTETFF. Full variable domain (rest looked up from reference TRBV19 and TRBJ1-1): DGGITQSPKYLFRKEGQNVTLSCEQNLNHDAMYWYRQDPGQGLRLIYYSQIVNDFQKGDIAEGYSVSREKKESFPLTVTSAQKNPTAFYLCATIGTGGRGFTETFFGQGTRLTVV.

This clonotype has only a few counts. The genes are TRBV6-1 and TRBJ2-7, with 12 positions matching TRBD2. Germline V lookup: CDR1 MNHNS, CDR2 SASEGT. The CDR3 is 18 amino acids. The junction had 12 bases not matched to a gene; V was cut back by 5 bases and J by 1 base. The CDR3 loop reads CASSPRYGTSGQSYEQYF. CDR3 coding DNA: TGTGCCAGCAGTCCACGCTATGGGACTAGCGGGCAGTCCTACGAGCAGTACTTC.

The rearrangement links TRBV7-2 to TRBJ2-2; D is perhaps TRBD1 (5 bases). V was pared by 3 bases and J by 6 bases, with 14 bases between. Germline V gene lookup returns CDR1 SGHTA and CDR2 FQGNSA. The CDR3 totals 15 residues. In nucleotides, the CDR3 is TGTGCCAGCAGCTTTAAGGGGATAGCCTCCGGGGAGCTGTTTTTT. The encoded protein is CASSFKGIASGELFF.

This clonotype was seen at least ten times. The CDR3 spells CASSFGPAGVYEQYF. The CDR3 nucleotides read TGTGCCAGCAGTTTCGGTCCTGCCGGGGTCTACGAGCAGTACTTC. The chain carries TRBV7-2 and TRBJ2-7; D possibly corresponds to TRBD2 (5 bases). The CDR3 spans 15 residues. Trimming shortened V by 6 bases and J by 3 bases, and 18 bases separated the two germline ends. CDR1 and CDR2 from the germline V gene are SGHTA and FQGNSA.